This T cell receptor beta chain was sequenced in a study of cytomegalovirus exposure and HLA in healthy donors. In the study overall: Earlier, roughly 120 million unique TCR beta sequences were recovered from roughly 180 million T cells by an analysis.

60 Vbeta and 13 Jbeta primers were used in PCR. Generated by immunoSEQ multiplex PCR, the TCRdb table keeps only in-frame clones and is missing some. The sample includes about 60,000 clones. Concerning this clone itself: The antigen remains undetermined.

CDR3 length: 15 residues. V lost 5 bases to trimming and J lost 4 bases; unmatched junction nucleotides: 8. The V gene's germline CDR1 is SGHTA and CDR2 FQGTGA. Study-wide findings and caveats: 164 TCR beta chains were listed as cytomegalovirus-associated.

This chain uses TRBV7-3 with TRBJ2-1; 7 bases are shared with TRBD1. Sequencing used PBMCs. The TCR originated in a man aged 45-65 years in good health and CMV-seropositive. The CDR3 DNA sequence: TGTGCCAGCAGCCCGACAGGGTTGGCTTACAATGAGCAGTTCTTC. As protein: CASSPTGLAYNEQFF.